The 19 T cell receptor beta chains reported below all come from one sample, sequenced in a study of shared clonotypes between healthy human individuals. Profiling relied on immunoSEQ multiplex PCR, and the TCRdb table lists in-frame clones only, not all of them. The table shows under 1,900,000 clones, with approximately 98.5% occurring only once. The sequencing input was naive CD4+ T cells sorted from blood. The subset denotes: CD45RA+ positively selected. Receptors were obtained from a man younger than 45 in good health.

This clone was counted once. The chain is built from TRBV11-2 and TRBJ1-2; the D is unclear. The CDR3 length is 12 residues. Per germline, CDR1 SGHAT and CDR2 FQNNGV. V lost 1 base and J lost 11, with 11 bases in between. CDR3 DNA sequence: TGTGCCAGCAGCTTAGGTCCAGGAAATTACACCTTC. Translation: CASSLGPGNYTF.

CDR3 sequence (DNA): TGTGCCATCAGTTCCTGGGCCTGGGGTGGCTACACCTTC. Translated: CAISSWAWGGYTF. The genes are TRBV10-3 and TRBJ1-2; D gene unclear. The length of the CDR3 is 13 residues. Germline values: CDR1 ENHRY, CDR2 SYGVKD. V lost 5 bases and J lost 7, with 14 bases in between.

The chain couples TRBV19 to TRBJ2-2; tentatively, D is TRBD2 (5 bases). Deletions cut 6 bases from V and 4 bases from J, with 15 bases between. Germline CDR1 and CDR2: LNHDA and SQIVND (reference sequence). This CDR3 spans 15 amino acids. CDR3 protein: CASRPDSPGTGELFF. In nucleotides, the CDR3 is TGTGCCAGTAGACCGGACTCTCCCGGCACCGGGGAGCTGTTTTTT.

The chain combines TRBV27 with TRBJ2-3; TRBD1 agrees at 8 bases. The CDR3 sequence is 14 residues long. Germline CDR1 reads MNHEY; CDR2 reads SMNVEV (reference sequence). V lost 9 bases and J lost 3; bases outside the gene matches: 8. CDR3 bases: TGTGCCAGTAGTCCAGGGGGCCGGACAGATACGCAGTATTTT. Its protein is CASSPGGRTDTQYF.

The gene calls are TRBV6-5 and TRBJ2-7, with D unresolved. CDR1 and CDR2 (germline): MNHEY, SVGAGI. V lost 0 bases and J lost 0, with 6 bases in between. The CDR3 sequence is 14 residues long. This CDR3 reads CASSYSLNSYEQYF. CDR3 nucleotides: TGTGCCAGCAGTTACTCGTTGAACTCCTACGAGCAGTACTTC.

The rearrangement uses TRBV6-5 and TRBJ2-7; 10 bases agree with TRBD1. Germline CDR1 reads MNHEY; CDR2 reads SVGAGI. The CDR3 covers 14 residues. Unmatched junction bases numbered 9, after V lost 8 bases and J lost 5 bases. CDR3 sequence reads: CASGSKGQGNEQYF. CDR3 coding DNA: TGTGCCAGCGGCAGTAAGGGACAGGGGAACGAGCAGTACTTC.

The chain links TRBV5-4 to TRBJ2-5; 11 positions match TRBD2. With 3 bases clipped from V and 4 bases from J, the junction kept 8 bases outside the gene matches. Germline CDR1 SGHNT, CDR2 YYREEE (reference sequence). The length of the CDR3 is 16 residues. The CDR3 is CASSSGTSGLAETQYF. The CDR3 nucleotides read TGTGCCAGCAGCTCCGGGACTAGCGGCCTTGCAGAGACCCAGTACTTC.

Concerning this clone itself: Other DNA sequences in this specimen translate into the identical CDR3. The chain employs TRBV5-1 and TRBJ2-7, with TRBD2 matching over 14 bases. The junction had 0 bases not matched to a gene; V was cut back by 0 bases and J by 4 bases. Germline V gives CDR1 SGHRS, CDR2 YFSETQ. The CDR3 totals 15 residues. In DNA, the CDR3 is TGCGCCAGCAGCTTGGGACTAGCGGGAGGGTACGAGCAGTACTTC. Translation: CASSLGLAGGYEQYF.

The chain carries TRBV15 and TRBJ2-1; D perhaps matches TRBD1 (5 bases). V lost 1 base to trimming and J lost 1 base, with 8 bases between them. This CDR3 is 15 amino acids long. In germline, CDR1 is LNHNV, CDR2 YYDKDF (reference sequence). Here the CDR3 reads CATSRVRGSYNEQFF. The CDR3 region has the DNA TGTGCCACCAGCAGAGTTAGGGGATCCTACAATGAGCAGTTCTTC.

The chain joins TRBV18 to TRBJ1-5; D is unresolved. Trimming left V 4 bases short and J 4 bases short, with 14 bases between. Germline loops: CDR1 KGHSH, CDR2 LQKENI. The CDR3 loop spans 15 amino acids. The CDR3 region is CASSLPTALNQPQHF. The CDR3 DNA sequence: TGTGCCAGCTCACTTCCGACGGCCCTTAATCAGCCCCAGCATTTT.

The chain couples TRBV29-1 to TRBJ2-3; the match to TRBD1 covers 10 bases. From germline, CDR1 is SQVTM and CDR2 ANQGSEA. This CDR3 is built from 16 residues. Unmatched junction bases numbered 10, after V lost 2 bases and J lost 5 bases. In DNA, the CDR3 is TGCAGCGTTGAAAACCGGCTGAGGACAGGGGGAGATACGCAGTATTTT. It translates to CSVENRLRTGGDTQYF.

This chain uses TRBV28 with TRBJ1-2, with D perhaps TRBD1 (6 bases). CDR3 length equals 15 residues. CDR1 is MDHEN, CDR2 SYDVKM, per germline. V was pared by 6 bases and J by 0 bases, with 14 bases between. DNA for the CDR3: TGTGCCAGCAGCTCCCGGGACATGCCTAACTATGGCTACACCTTC. This sequence encodes CASSSRDMPNYGYTF.

This sequence joins TRBV7-2 and TRBJ2-5; TRBD2 matches at 14 bases. In germline, CDR1 is SGHTA, CDR2 FQGNSA. V gave up 0 bases and J gave up 5 bases; unmatched junction bases: 8. The CDR3 totals 18 residues. The CDR3 loop reads CASSLALGLAGAGETQYF. The CDR3 nucleotides are TGTGCCAGCAGCTTAGCGCTGGGACTAGCGGGAGCTGGGGAGACCCAGTACTTC.

The rearrangement joins TRBV28 to TRBJ2-3; TRBD2 matches at 7 bases. From germline, CDR1 is MDHEN and CDR2 SYDVKM. The junction had 15 bases not matched to a gene; V was cut back by 6 bases and J by 6 bases. The length of the CDR3 is 16 residues. The CDR3 spells CASSNLAGRPPDTQYF. As DNA, the CDR3 is TGTGCCAGCAGCAATTTAGCGGGCCGGCCCCCGGATACGCAGTATTTT.

The gene calls are TRBV6-5 and TRBJ2-7; 7 bases line up with TRBD1. This CDR3 region has 15 residues. CDR1 MNHEY and CDR2 SVGAGI come from the germline V gene. Unmatched junction bases numbered 11, after V lost 5 bases and J lost 4 bases. CDR3 residues: CASSKQGLGSYEQYF. The CDR3 nucleotides are TGTGCCAGCAGTAAACAGGGGTTAGGCTCTTACGAGCAGTACTTC.

Remarks on this clone: This specimen includes other DNA sequences encoding the same CDR3. The chain carries TRBV9 and TRBJ2-1; no clear D gene. The ends were cut back, 0 bases at V and 9 bases at J, with 10 bases in the middle. The CDR3 has 13 residues. Per the germline V gene, CDR1 is SGDLS and CDR2 is YYNGEE. The CDR3 loop is CASSVAPPSEQFF. The CDR3 coding sequence is TGTGCCAGCAGCGTAGCTCCCCCTAGTGAGCAGTTCTTC.

The CDR3 DNA follows: TGTGCCACCTCGCTGCACTACGAGCAGTACTTC. Translating it yields CATSLHYEQYF. The rearrangement links TRBV25-1 to TRBJ2-7; D gene ambiguous. The CDR3 is 11 residues long. Trimming took off 10 bases at V and 3 bases at J, with 10 bases between the two ends. Germline V gene sequence: CDR1 MGHDK, CDR2 SYGVNS.

V is TRBV6-1 and J is TRBJ1-5; possible D gene TRBD1, 6 bases. The CDR3 loop spans 15 amino acids. The germline V and J ends were trimmed by 1 base and 6 bases, with 13 bases remaining between them. CDR1 and CDR2 (germline): MNHNS, SASEGT. CDR3: CASSEEAGDAQPQHF. CDR3 coding DNA: TGTGCCAGCAGTGAAGAGGCAGGGGATGCTCAGCCCCAGCATTTT.

As concerns this clone: Other DNA sequences in this specimen translate into the identical CDR3. The chain combines TRBV29-1 with TRBJ1-1; no definite D call. Germline V gene sequence: CDR1 SQVTM, CDR2 ANQGSEA. Trimming removed 3 bases at V and 3 bases at J, with 5 bases between. The CDR3 loop spans 11 amino acids. DNA of the CDR3: TGCAGCGTTGATCCGGACACTGAAGCTTTCTTT. The encoded protein is CSVDPDTEAFF.